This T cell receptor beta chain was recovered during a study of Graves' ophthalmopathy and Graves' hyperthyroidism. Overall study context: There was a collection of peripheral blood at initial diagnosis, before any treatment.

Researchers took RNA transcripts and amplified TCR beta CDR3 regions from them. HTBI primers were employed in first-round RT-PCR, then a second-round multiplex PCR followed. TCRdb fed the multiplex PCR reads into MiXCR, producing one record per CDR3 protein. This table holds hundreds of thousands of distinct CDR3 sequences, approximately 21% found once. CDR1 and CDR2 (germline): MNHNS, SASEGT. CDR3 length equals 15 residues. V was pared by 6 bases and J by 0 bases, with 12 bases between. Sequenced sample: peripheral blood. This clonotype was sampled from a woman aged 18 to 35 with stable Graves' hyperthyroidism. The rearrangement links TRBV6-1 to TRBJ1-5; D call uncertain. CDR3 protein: CASSPASGSNQPQHF. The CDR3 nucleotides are TGTGCCAGCAGCCCGGCCAGCGGTAGCAATCAGCCCCAGCATTTT.